This TCR beta chain was captured in a study of OX40 agonist ivuxolimab in advanced cancers. In germline, CDR1 is LGHNA, CDR2 YNFKEQ. The CDR3 is 12 residues long. Trimming took 4 bases from V and 3 from J, leaving 7 bases between them. Sequencing used immunoSEQ multiplex PCR; TCRdb keeps in-frame clones, though not all of them. The table shows 50,000 to 70,000 clones, with around 93% occurring only once. The sequence came from an adult with an advanced solid tumor such as melanoma, head and neck, liver or kidney cancer. V and J are TRBV4-2 and TRBJ2-7, with no clear D. Material: CD4+ or CD8+ T cells sorted from blood, obtained in a trial of the OX40 agonist ivuxolimab. The CDR3 sequence is CASSPTGYEQYF. The CDR3, as DNA: TGTGCCAGCAGCCCAACGGGCTACGAGCAGTACTTC.